This T cell receptor beta chain was sequenced for a study of T cell responses to AZD1222 COVID-19 vaccine. This CDR3 comprises 15 residues. Germline-derived CDR1 and CDR2 are SGHAT and FQNNGV. Trimming stripped 2 bases from V and 7 bases from J, with 17 bases between. Method: immunoSEQ multiplex PCR; TCRdb's copy keeps in-frame clones and lacks some. The table lists roughly 160,000 clones, roughly nine tenths of them singletons. Specimen: peripheral blood, collected on day 0 of AZD1222 vaccination. This receptor was taken from an adult in good health. The J gene is TRBJ1-1, the V gene TRBV11-2, with D perhaps TRBD1 (6 bases). As DNA, the CDR3 is TGTGCCAGCAGCTTATATAAAACAGGGAAGATTGAAGCTTTCTTT. Translating gives CASSLYKTGKIEAFF.